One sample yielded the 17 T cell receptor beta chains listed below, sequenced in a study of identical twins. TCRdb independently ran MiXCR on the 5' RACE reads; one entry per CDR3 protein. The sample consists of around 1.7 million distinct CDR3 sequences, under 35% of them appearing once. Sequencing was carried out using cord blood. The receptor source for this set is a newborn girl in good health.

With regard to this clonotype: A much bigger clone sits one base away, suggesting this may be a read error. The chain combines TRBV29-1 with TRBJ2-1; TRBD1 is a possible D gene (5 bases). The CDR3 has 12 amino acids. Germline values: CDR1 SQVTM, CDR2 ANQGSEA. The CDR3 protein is CSVELGRDEQSF. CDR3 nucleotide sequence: TGCAGCGTTGAATTGGGCAGGGATGAGCAGTCCTTC.

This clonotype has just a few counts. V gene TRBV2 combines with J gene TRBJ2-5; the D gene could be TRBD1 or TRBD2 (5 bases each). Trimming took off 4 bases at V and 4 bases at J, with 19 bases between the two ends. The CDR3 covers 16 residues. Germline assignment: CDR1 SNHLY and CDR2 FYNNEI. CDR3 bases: TGTGCCAGCAGTGCGTTATCCAGGGCGAGGGGAGAGACCCAGTACTTC. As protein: CASSALSRARGETQYF.

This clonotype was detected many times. CDR3 DNA: TGTGCCAGCAGTTCCAGTAACAAAGAGACCCAGTACTTC. It codes for CASSSSNKETQYF. V gene TRBV12-3 or TRBV12-4 combines with J gene TRBJ2-5; unclear D gene. Trimming removed 4 bases at V and 3 bases at J, with 9 bases between. CDR3 size: 13 residues.

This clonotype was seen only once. CDR3 in DNA: TGTGCCAGCAATGTTGGACCTTCCTACGAGCAGTACTTC. Residues: CASNVGPSYEQYF. The chain carries TRBV6-2 or TRBV6-3 and TRBJ2-7; no definite D call. In germline, CDR1 is MNHEY, CDR2 SVGEGT. V shed 7 bases and J shed 1 base, with 11 bases lying between them. The CDR3 has 13 amino acids.

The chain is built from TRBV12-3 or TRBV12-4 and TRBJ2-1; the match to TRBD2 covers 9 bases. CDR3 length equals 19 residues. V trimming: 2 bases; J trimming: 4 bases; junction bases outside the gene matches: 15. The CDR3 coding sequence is TGTGCCAGCAGTTTATTCGAACTAGCGGGCCACCGAAAATACAATGAGCAGTTCTTC. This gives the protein CASSLFELAGHRKYNEQFF.

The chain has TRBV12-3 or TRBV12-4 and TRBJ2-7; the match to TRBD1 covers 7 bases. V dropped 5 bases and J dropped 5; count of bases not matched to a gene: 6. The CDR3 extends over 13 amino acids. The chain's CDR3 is CASSPTGDNEQYF. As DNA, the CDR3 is TGTGCCAGCAGTCCTACAGGGGACAACGAGCAGTACTTC.

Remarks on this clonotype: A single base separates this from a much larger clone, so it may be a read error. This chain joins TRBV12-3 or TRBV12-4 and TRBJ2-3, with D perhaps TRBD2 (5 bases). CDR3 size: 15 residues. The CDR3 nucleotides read TGTGCCAGCAGTTTTCGGCTAGCCGACACAGATACGCAGTCTTTT. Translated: CASSFRLADTDTQSF.

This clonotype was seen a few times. The CDR3 loop is CASSFGLAGDRGDTQYF. The DNA of the CDR3 is TGTGCCAGCAGTTTTGGACTAGCGGGAGACCGGGGAGATACGCAGTATTTT. V is TRBV27 and J is TRBJ2-3; 13 positions match TRBD2. The CDR3 is 17 amino acids. Trimming cost V 3 bases and J 5 bases; bases outside gene matches: 8. Germline V gene lookup returns CDR1 MNHEY and CDR2 SMNVEV (reference sequence).

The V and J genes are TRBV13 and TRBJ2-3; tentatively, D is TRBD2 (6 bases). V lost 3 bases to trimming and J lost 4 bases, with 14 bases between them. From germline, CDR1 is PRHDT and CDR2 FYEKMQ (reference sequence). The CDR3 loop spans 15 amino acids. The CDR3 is CASSLSTEGADTQYF. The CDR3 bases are TGTGCCAGCAGCTTGTCGACGGAGGGCGCAGATACGCAGTATTTT.

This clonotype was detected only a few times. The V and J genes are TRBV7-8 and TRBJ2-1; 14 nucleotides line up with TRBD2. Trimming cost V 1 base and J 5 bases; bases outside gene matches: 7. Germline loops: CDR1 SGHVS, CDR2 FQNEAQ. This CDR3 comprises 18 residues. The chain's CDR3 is CASSLVGTSGSTHNEQFF. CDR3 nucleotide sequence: TGTGCCAGCAGCTTAGTAGGGACTAGCGGGAGTACCCACAATGAGCAGTTCTTC. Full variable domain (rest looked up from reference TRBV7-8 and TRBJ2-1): GAGVSQSPRYKVAKRGQDVALRCDPISGHVSLFWYQQALGQGPEFLTYFQNEAQLDKSGLPSDRFFAERPEGSVSTLKIQRTQQEDSAVYLCASSLVGTSGSTHNEQFFGPGTRLTVL.

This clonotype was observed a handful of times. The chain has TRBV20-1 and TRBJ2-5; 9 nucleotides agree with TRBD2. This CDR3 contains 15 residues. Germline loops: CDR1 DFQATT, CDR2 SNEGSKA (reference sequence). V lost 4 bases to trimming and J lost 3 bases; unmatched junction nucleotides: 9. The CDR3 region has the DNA TGCAGTGCTAACATAGCGGGGGACGCTAAAGAGACCCAGTACTTC. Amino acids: CSANIAGDAKETQYF.

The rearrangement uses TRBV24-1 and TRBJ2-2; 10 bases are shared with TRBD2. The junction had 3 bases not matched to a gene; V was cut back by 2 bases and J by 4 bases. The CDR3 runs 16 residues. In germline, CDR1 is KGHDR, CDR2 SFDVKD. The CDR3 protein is CATSDYTSGVTGELFF. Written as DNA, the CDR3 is TGTGCCACCAGTGATTACACTAGCGGGGTCACCGGGGAGCTGTTTTTT.

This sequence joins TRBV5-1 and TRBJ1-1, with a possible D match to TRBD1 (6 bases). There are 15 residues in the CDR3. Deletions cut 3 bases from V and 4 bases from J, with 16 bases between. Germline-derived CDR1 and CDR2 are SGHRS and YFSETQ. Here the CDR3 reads CASSSLTGSSTEAFF. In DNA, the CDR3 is TGCGCCAGCAGCTCCCTAACAGGGTCATCCACTGAAGCTTTCTTT.

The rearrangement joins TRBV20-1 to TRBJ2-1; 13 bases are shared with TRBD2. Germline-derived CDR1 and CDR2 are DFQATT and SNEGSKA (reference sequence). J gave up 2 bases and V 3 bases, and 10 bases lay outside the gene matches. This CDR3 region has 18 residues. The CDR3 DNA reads TGCAGTGCTAGGTCCTGGACTAGCGGGAGAAGCACCTACAATGAGCAGTTCTTC. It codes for CSARSWTSGRSTYNEQFF.

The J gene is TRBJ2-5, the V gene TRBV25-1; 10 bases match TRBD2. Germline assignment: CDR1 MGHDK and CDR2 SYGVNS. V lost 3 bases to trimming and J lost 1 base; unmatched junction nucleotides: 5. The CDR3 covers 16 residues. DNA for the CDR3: TGTGCCAGCAGTGAGGGTTCTAGCGGGGGCCAAGAGACCCAGTACTTC. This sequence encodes CASSEGSSGGQETQYF.

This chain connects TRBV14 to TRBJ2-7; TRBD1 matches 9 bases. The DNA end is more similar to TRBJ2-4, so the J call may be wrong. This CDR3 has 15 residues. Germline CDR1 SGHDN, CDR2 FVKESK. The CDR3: CASSQLTGGQIIQYF. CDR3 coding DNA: TGTGCCAGCAGCCAATTAACAGGGGGCCAGATCATTCAGTACTTC.

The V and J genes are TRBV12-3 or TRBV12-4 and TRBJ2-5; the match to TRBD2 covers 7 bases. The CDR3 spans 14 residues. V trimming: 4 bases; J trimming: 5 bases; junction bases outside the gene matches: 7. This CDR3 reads CASSWFQGGETQYF. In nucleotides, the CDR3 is TGTGCCAGCAGTTGGTTCCAGGGAGGGGAGACCCAGTACTTC.